This TCR beta chain was profiled in a study of T and B cells in COVID-19 patients. For the study at large: Blood was sampled from COVID-19 patients who were either actively infected or recovered. In the active-infection cohort, about 90% of the 20 patients had comorbidities linked to unfavorable COVID-19 outcome. Critical illness requiring mechanical ventilation or extracorporeal membrane oxygenation affected about 65% of the 20 active-infection patients.

By proportion, this clonotype is medium-sized (0.01 to 0.1%). TRB was amplified from approximately 250-480 ng of blood genomic DNA. The CDR3 sequence is 15 residues long. V was pared by 0 bases and J by 4 bases, with 10 bases between. Germline V CDR1 and CDR2: MNHEY, SVGAGI. TRB rearrangements were amplified by multiplex PCR with BIOMED2 TRB-A/B primers. MiXCR, applied by TCRdb to the multiplex PCR reads, yields one record per CDR3 protein. The table shows 2,500 to 4,000 distinct CDR3 sequences, with roughly 20% occurring only once. The sample taken for sequencing was blood. This sequence joins TRBV6-5 and TRBJ2-4; D gene ambiguous. This receptor was obtained from a human donor with active COVID-19. The CDR3 is CASSYSTEGKNIQYF. The CDR3 DNA reads as TGTGCCAGCAGTTACTCGACGGAAGGGAAAAACATTCAGTACTTC.